Listed here are 20 T cell receptor beta chains from one sample, sequenced in a study of CD8 T cells in Susac syndrome. Roughly 0.45 to 1 ug RNA was reverse transcribed with random hexamers. TCRdb used MiXCR to reprocess the immunoSEQ multiplex PCR reads, holding one entry per CDR3 protein. The data contain some 76,000 distinct CDR3 sequences, over 75% of them singletons. Source material: CD8+ T cells from PBMCs. These receptors came from a human donor with multiple sclerosis.

The chain combines TRBV4-1 with TRBJ2-5; 7 nucleotides agree with TRBD2. This CDR3 is built from 17 residues. Trimming at V came to 1 base and at J to 1 base, leaving 9 bases not matched to a gene. Germline V CDR1 and CDR2: MGHRA, YSYEKL. The CDR3 spells CASSQVAAAGVQETQYF. DNA of the CDR3: TGCGCCAGCAGCCAAGTTGCCGCGGCGGGGGTCCAAGAGACCCAGTACTTC.

The V and J genes are TRBV30 and TRBJ1-6, with D unresolved. The CDR3 is made up of 15 amino acids. Germline assignment: CDR1 GTSNPN and CDR2 SVGIG (reference sequence). The CDR3 DNA reads as TGTGCGGCGGCACCGAGGAGCTCCTATAATTCACCCCTCCACTTT. Translated, it gives CAAAPRSSYNSPLHF.

This clonotype was seen just once. The chain employs TRBV27 and TRBJ2-7, with 8 bases that match TRBD2. The V gene end was trimmed by 4 bases and the J gene end by 5 bases; junction bases not matched to a gene: 4. Germline loops: CDR1 MNHEY, CDR2 SMNVEV (reference sequence). The CDR3 has 13 amino acids. CDR3 loop: CASSSGGWHEQYF. The CDR3 nucleotides read TGTGCCAGCAGTTCGGGGGGGTGGCACGAGCAGTACTTC.

The rearrangement uses TRBV30 and TRBJ2-7; no clear D gene. The CDR3 loop spans 12 amino acids. Germline CDR1 and CDR2: GTSNPN and SVGIG (reference sequence). V lost 8 bases and J lost 2, with 13 bases in between. The CDR3 DNA is TGTGCCCTTGGCACCCCTCCCTACGAGCAGTACTTC. Translation gives CALGTPPYEQYF.

The chain recombines TRBV28 with TRBJ2-7; 14 bases are shared with TRBD2. Germline assignment: CDR1 MDHEN and CDR2 SYDVKM. The CDR3 sequence is 17 residues long. The V and J ends lost 4 bases and 6 bases, in that order; junction bases with no gene match: 11. This CDR3 reads CASSSPPGLAGVAEQYF. CDR3 DNA sequence: TGTGCCAGCAGTTCCCCCCCGGGACTAGCGGGAGTGGCCGAGCAGTACTTC.

The CDR3 DNA reads TGCGCCAGCAGCTCGGGGGGTAGGAACACTGAAGCTTTCTTT. As protein: CASSSGGRNTEAFF. The chain is built from TRBV4-3 and TRBJ1-1; TRBD1 might be the D (5 bases). CDR3 size: 14 residues. Trimming cost V 5 bases and J 1 base, with 11 bases left between them. The germline V gene encodes CDR1 LGHNA and CDR2 YSLEER.

J is TRBJ1-1 and V is TRBV2, with D unresolved. The CDR3 contains 13 residues. Trimming took off 4 bases at V and 1 base at J, with 7 bases between the two ends. Germline V gene lookup returns CDR1 SNHLY and CDR2 FYNNEI. In nucleotides, the CDR3 is TGTGCCAGCAGTGCCAGACCGAACACTGAAGCTTTCTTT. It translates to CASSARPNTEAFF.

The CDR3 nucleotides are TGCAGTGCTAGAGATAGGGGGACCGGAGAGACCGGGGAGCTGTTTTTT. Protein sequence: CSARDRGTGETGELFF. The chain has TRBV20-1 and TRBJ2-2, with D possibly being TRBD1 (6 bases). CDR1 and CDR2 (germline): DFQATT, SNEGSKA (reference sequence). Trimming removed 0 bases at V and 5 bases at J, with 16 bases between. The CDR3 contains 16 residues.

This sequence joins TRBV12-3 or TRBV12-4 and TRBJ2-1; 11 bases map to TRBD2. The CDR3 has 16 amino acids. Germline trimming cut 3 bases from V and 5 bases from J; bases unmatched to any gene: 6. The CDR3 DNA is TGTGCCAGCAGTTTTCTAGCGGGAGGCCCCAACAATGAGCAGTTCTTC. Residues: CASSFLAGGPNNEQFF.

In its sample, this clonotype was seen a few times. This chain links TRBV6-2 or TRBV6-3 with TRBJ2-1; D not resolved. This CDR3 has 15 residues. CDR1 and CDR2 from the germline V gene are MNHEY and SVGEGT. V lost 3 bases and J 6 bases, leaving 15 bases between the germline ends. CDR3 in amino acids: CASSYYGGPGNEQFF. DNA for the CDR3: TGTGCCAGCAGTTATTACGGTGGGCCGGGCAATGAGCAGTTCTTC.

This sequence joins TRBV19 and TRBJ1-2, with 8 bases that match TRBD1. In germline, CDR1 is LNHDA, CDR2 SQIVND (reference sequence). J gave up 13 bases and V 4 bases, and 8 bases lay outside the gene matches. CDR3 length: 12 residues. CDR3 amino acids: CASSTPGGQGTF. In nucleotides, the CDR3 is TGTGCCAGTAGTACCCCAGGCGGACAGGGCACCTTC.

The V and J genes are TRBV11-2 and TRBJ2-3; 10 bases fit TRBD2. This CDR3 spans 15 amino acids. Germline loops: CDR1 SGHAT, CDR2 FQNNGV. Trimming at V came to 5 bases and at J to 1 base, leaving 3 bases not matched to a gene. CDR3 region: CASSPLAGGTDTQYF. The CDR3 DNA reads as TGTGCCAGCAGCCCTCTAGCGGGGGGCACAGATACGCAGTATTTT.

The rearrangement joins TRBV5-1 to TRBJ2-2; weak D call: TRBD1 (5 bases). The CDR3 sequence is 16 residues long. Looked up from germline, CDR1 is SGHRS and CDR2 is YFSETQ. Trimming removed 3 bases from V and 7 bases from J, with 19 bases in between. This CDR3 is CASSSDTQHPNGELFF. DNA for the CDR3: TGCGCCAGCAGCTCGGACACCCAACATCCCAACGGGGAGCTGTTTTTT.

This clonotype was counted once. V usage is TRBV19 and J usage is TRBJ2-7; D is perhaps TRBD2 (5 bases). Germline V gives CDR1 LNHDA, CDR2 SQIVND (reference sequence). The CDR3 is 14 amino acids. V lost 1 base and J 4 bases, leaving 11 bases between the germline ends. CDR3: CASSIVDGMYEQYF. In DNA, the CDR3 is TGTGCCAGTAGTATAGTGGACGGGATGTACGAGCAGTACTTC. Full variable domain (rest looked up from reference TRBV19 and TRBJ2-7): DGGITQSPKYLFRKEGQNVTLSCEQNLNHDAMYWYRQDPGQGLRLIYYSQIVNDFQKGDIAEGYSVSREKKESFPLTVTSAQKNPTAFYLCASSIVDGMYEQYFGPGTRLTVT.

This sequence joins TRBV28 and TRBJ2-1, with D perhaps TRBD1 or TRBD2 (5 bases each). V lost 6 bases and J 9 bases, leaving 18 bases between the germline ends. The CDR3 extends over 14 amino acids. Germline CDR1 and CDR2: MDHEN and SYDVKM. CDR3 protein: CASSHTLGDREQFF. Here the CDR3 DNA reads TGTGCCAGCAGCCACACCTTGGGGGACCGTGAGCAGTTCTTC.

J is TRBJ2-7 and V is TRBV5-1; D unclear. Trimming removed 2 bases at V and 0 bases at J, with 9 bases between. The CDR3 spans 14 residues. The germline V gene encodes CDR1 SGHRS and CDR2 YFSETQ. CDR3 sequence (DNA): TGCGCCAGCAGCTTAACTGGAAGCTCCTACGAGCAGTACTTC. Translation: CASSLTGSSYEQYF.

The chain has TRBV19 and TRBJ1-1, with D perhaps TRBD1 (5 bases). Trimming removed 6 bases from V and 2 bases from J, with 13 bases in between. Germline CDR1 LNHDA, CDR2 SQIVND (reference sequence). This CDR3 comprises 14 residues. The CDR3 DNA reads as TGTGCCAGTAGCCATGGGGGACGTAACACTGAAGCTTTCTTT. Its translation: CASSHGGRNTEAFF.

The chain joins TRBV3-1 to TRBJ2-3, with 9 bases that match TRBD2. The CDR3 length is 18 residues. V trimming: 0 bases; J trimming: 2 bases; junction bases outside the gene matches: 9. The germline CDR1 and CDR2 sequences are LGHDT and YNNKEL (reference sequence). CDR3 sequence: CASSQEFLAGFDTDTQYF. The DNA of the CDR3 is TGTGCCAGCAGCCAAGAGTTTCTAGCGGGGTTCGACACAGATACGCAGTATTTT.

This clonotype was seen more than once but under ten times. This rearrangement joins TRBV7-2 to TRBJ2-5; no definite D call. Germline CDR1 and CDR2: SGHTA and FQGNSA. The CDR3 totals 14 residues. V was trimmed by 5 bases and J by 0 bases, leaving 10 bases between them. The CDR3 loop is CASSHGWDQETQYF. CDR3 sequence (DNA): TGTGCCAGCAGCCATGGGTGGGACCAAGAGACCCAGTACTTC.

This chain connects TRBV28 to TRBJ1-2, with D maybe TRBD1 (5 bases). Germline CDR1 is MDHEN and CDR2 is SYDVKM. This CDR3 has 18 residues. Trimming pared 4 bases from V and 3 bases from J, leaving 24 bases between. CDR3 region: CASSSPLAGRRVDYGYTF. Written as DNA, the CDR3 is TGTGCCAGCAGTTCACCGCTAGCGGGGCGCCGGGTGGACTATGGCTACACCTTC.